A single sample is the source of the 9 T cell receptor beta chains below, sequenced in a study of blood T cell repertoires in COVID-19. Sequencing was performed with immunoSEQ multiplex PCR; in TCRdb, only in-frame clones are kept and a portion is missing. The sample has about 200,000 clones, around 84% seen once. The source material was peripheral blood. All receptors come from a woman at least 80 years old with acute or convalescent COVID-19.

The rearrangement links TRBV5-1 to TRBJ2-3; 9 nucleotides match TRBD2. CDR1 is SGHRS and CDR2 is YFSETQ in the germline V gene. This CDR3 spans 15 amino acids. Losses at the gene ends were 0 bases for V and 2 bases for J; bases not matched to a gene: 1. CDR3 loop: CASSLGLAATDTQYF. The DNA of the CDR3 is TGCGCCAGCAGCTTGGGACTAGCGGCCACAGATACGCAGTATTTT.

V usage is TRBV10-2 and J usage is TRBJ2-2, with TRBD2 matching over 12 bases. CDR3 length: 18 residues. The V segment lost 6 bases and the J segment 4 bases; nucleotides outside the gene matches: 12. Germline CDR1 WSHSY, CDR2 SAAADI. CDR3 sequence: CASRALLAGGGGTGELFF. The CDR3 region has the DNA TGCGCCAGCAGAGCTTTACTAGCGGGAGGCGGCGGCACCGGGGAGCTGTTTTTT.

The chain is built from TRBV18 and TRBJ2-1; TRBD2 matches 13 bases. Germline trimming cut 3 bases from V and 4 bases from J; bases unmatched to any gene: 6. Germline CDR1 KGHSH, CDR2 LQKENI. The CDR3 consists of 17 residues. The CDR3, as DNA: TGTGCCAGCTCACCTCGGACTAGCGGGAGTGGTTACAATGAGCAGTTCTTC. Its protein is CASSPRTSGSGYNEQFF.

V gene TRBV29-1 combines with J gene TRBJ1-2, with D maybe TRBD1 (5 bases). Per germline, CDR1 SQVTM and CDR2 ANQGSEA. V gave up 7 bases and J gave up 8 bases, with 17 bases separating them. The CDR3 is 12 amino acids. The CDR3 sequence is CSALGGDGGYTF. CDR3 coding DNA: TGCAGCGCCCTGGGGGGTGATGGGGGCTACACCTTC.

CDR3 residues: CASSLLGPDNEQFF. The CDR3 DNA reads TGTGCCAGCAGTTTACTTGGGCCCGACAATGAGCAGTTCTTC. The V and J genes are TRBV27 and TRBJ2-1; no reliable D call. CDR3 length: 14 residues. Trimming removed 2 bases from V and 5 bases from J, with 10 bases in between. In germline, CDR1 is MNHEY, CDR2 SMNVEV (reference sequence).

This CDR3 is CASSQLGQGLNYGYTF. CDR3 DNA: TGTGCCAGCAGCCAACTAGGACAGGGACTTAACTATGGCTACACCTTC. This sequence joins TRBV5-4 and TRBJ1-2, with TRBD1 identical over 8 bases. The CDR3 runs 16 residues. Looked up from germline, CDR1 is SGHNT and CDR2 is YYREEE (reference sequence). V dropped 4 bases and J dropped 1; count of bases not matched to a gene: 9.

This chain links TRBV20-1 with TRBJ2-3; D ambiguous. Trimming shortened V by 6 bases and J by 6 bases, and 10 bases separated the two germline ends. The CDR3 runs to 11 residues. Germline V gene sequence: CDR1 DFQATT, CDR2 SNEGSKA (reference sequence). CDR3 region: CSARLTDTQYF. As DNA, the CDR3 is TGCAGTGCGCGCCTAACTGATACGCAGTATTTT.

The J gene is TRBJ2-3, the V gene TRBV28; D might be TRBD1 (6 bases). CDR1 is MDHEN, CDR2 SYDVKM, per germline. The CDR3 is made up of 17 amino acids. Trimming shortened V by 5 bases and J by 5 bases, and 23 bases separated the two germline ends. The CDR3, as DNA: TGTGCCAGCAGTATCAGGGGACGAGCTCGGGTGGGAGATACGCAGTATTTT. It encodes CASSIRGRARVGDTQYF.

The CDR3 loop is CASSPSSQGNAEAFF. CDR3 bases: TGTGCCAGCTCACCGAGTAGCCAGGGAAACGCTGAAGCTTTCTTT. The gene calls are TRBV18 and TRBJ1-1; tentatively, D is TRBD1 (5 bases). Trimming shortened V by 3 bases and J by 6 bases, and 17 bases separated the two germline ends. Looked up from germline, CDR1 is KGHSH and CDR2 is LQKENI. This CDR3 has 15 amino acids.